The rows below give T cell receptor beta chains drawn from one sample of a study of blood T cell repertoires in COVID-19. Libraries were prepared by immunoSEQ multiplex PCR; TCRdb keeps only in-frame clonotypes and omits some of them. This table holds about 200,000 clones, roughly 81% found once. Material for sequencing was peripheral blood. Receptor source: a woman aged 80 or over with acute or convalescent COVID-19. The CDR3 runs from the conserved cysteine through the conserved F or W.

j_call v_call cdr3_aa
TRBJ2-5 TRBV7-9 CASSLTTLVSGRGKETQYF
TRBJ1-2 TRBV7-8 CASSLVFIEGYTF
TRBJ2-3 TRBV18 CASSPGRLAGGAEGDTQYF
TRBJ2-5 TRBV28 CASSTGTGPKTQYF
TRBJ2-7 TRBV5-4 CASSLGQGAYEQYF
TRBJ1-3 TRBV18 CASSPPGLGQTAGNTIYF
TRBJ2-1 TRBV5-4 CASSHLAGASYNEQFF
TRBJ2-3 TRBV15 CATSGSGFGQYF
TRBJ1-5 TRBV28 CASSFYSGSNQPQHF
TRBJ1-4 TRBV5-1 CASSLDGNSGEKLFF
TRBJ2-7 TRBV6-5 CASSYSSYEQYF
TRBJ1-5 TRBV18 CASSQTRDTSYNQPQHF
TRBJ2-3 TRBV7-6 CASSKPTGTSGNAGDTQYF
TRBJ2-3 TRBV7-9 CASSLEEYTQYF
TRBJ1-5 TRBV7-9 CASSLDRGNQPQHF
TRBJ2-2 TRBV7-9 CASSPQGNLNTGELFF
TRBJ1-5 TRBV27 CASSSGLRGHQPQHF
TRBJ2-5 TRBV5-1 CASSYGGPRETQYF
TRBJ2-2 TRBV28 CASRGGGAGGRMGTGELFF
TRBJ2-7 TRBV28 CASSLLRTSGISYEQYF
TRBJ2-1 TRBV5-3 CARSQESGRLGNEQFF
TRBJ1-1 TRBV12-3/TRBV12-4 CASRSAGDTEAFF
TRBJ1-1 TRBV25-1 CASSEYESYTEAFF
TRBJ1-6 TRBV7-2 CASSIQTDTNSPLHF
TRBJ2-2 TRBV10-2 CASSQRILTGELFF
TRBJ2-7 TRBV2 CASGGAGYEQYF
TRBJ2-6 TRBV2 CASSANPGANVLTF
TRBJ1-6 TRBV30 CAWSEQTNSPLHF
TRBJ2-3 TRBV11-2 CASSSDRGRLTDTQYF